This TCR beta chain originates from a study of CD8 T cells in ankylosing spondylitis. Regarding the study as a whole: Matched synovial fluid from ankylosing spondylitis patients was reported to be enriched for disease-linked clones. In peripheral blood, disease-linked CD8+ clones occurred at relatively low frequencies. In ankylosing spondylitis blood, a motif of roughly eight highly homologous TCR beta variants appeared characteristic.

Making the TCR beta libraries involved quantitative 5'-RACE with molecular barcodes. TCRdb re-derived calls from the 5' RACE reads in MiXCR, one entry per CDR3 protein. Altogether around 890,000 distinct CDR3 sequences are present, around 11% being singletons, with the ten largest covering about 0.49%. The CDR3 contains 14 residues. V lost 1 base, J lost 13 bases, and 20 bases lay in between. The germline gives CDR1 DFQATT, CDR2 SNEGSKA (reference sequence). About this clonotype itself: The antigen is undetermined.

The TCR originated in a male donor with ankylosing spondylitis. Specimen: blood, either unsorted or a sorted T cell fraction (not recorded which). This rearrangement joins TRBV20-1 to TRBJ2-1; D perhaps matches TRBD2 (5 bases). The CDR3 nucleotides are TGCAGTGCTAGAGGACTAAACTACAATGAGTACCAGTTCTTC. Protein sequence: CSARGLNYNEYQFF.